The present entry profiles one TCR beta chain with its context. This sample is drawn from a study of blood T cell repertoires in COVID-19. Study as a whole: COVID-19 samples from acute and convalescent phases originated in the United States, Italy and Spain. The cDNA or gDNA used as material had been derived from T cells, B-cell-depleted T cells, or PBMCs.

This CDR3 comprises 16 residues. CDR1 and CDR2 (germline): SNHLY, FYNNEI. V lost 9 bases and J lost 7; bases outside the gene matches: 14. Source study methods: For nucleated cells, counts were estimated from reference gene primer amplification. Assay: immunoSEQ multiplex PCR; the TCRdb copy retains only in-frame clones and omits some. Clone size and V and J calls were adopted from that table, with D and trimming inferred from the DNA. Altogether some 490,000 clones are present, approximately 85% being singletons, with the ten largest covering roughly 3.2%. The origin of this receptor is a human donor in a cohort sampled during active COVID-19. The sample was peripheral blood. The chain is built from TRBV2 and TRBJ2-3, with TRBD2 matching over 12 bases. CDR3 sequence: CAREEGLAGRPHTQYF. The CDR3 DNA is TGTGCCAGAGAAGAGGGACTAGCGGGCCGACCACATACGCAGTATTTT.